Below, 15 T cell receptor beta chains from the same sample are listed, as sequenced in a study of T-cell reconstitution after alpha-beta-depleted transplantation in children. As it was prepared, the TCRbeta library received unique molecular identifiers. TCRdb reprocessed the PCR reads with MiXCR, giving one entry per CDR3 protein. Of around 490,000 distinct CDR3 sequences in the sample, over 10% are singletons; the top ten hold around 15%. Sequencing used PBMCs, mostly from graft donor cells, obtained 180 days after TCRalphabeta/CD19-depleted stem cell transplant. Receptors were obtained from a female patient aged 2 to 10 who had a stem cell transplant for aplastic anemia, so the T cells may come from the graft donor.

The rearrangement joins TRBV29-1 to TRBJ2-1, with 9 bases identical to TRBD2. Looked up from germline, CDR1 is SQVTM and CDR2 is ANQGSEA. V lost 2 bases and J lost 9; bases outside the gene matches: 2. The CDR3 runs to 12 residues. CDR3: CSVELAGSEQFF. The CDR3 DNA follows: TGCAGCGTTGAACTAGCGGGGAGTGAGCAGTTCTTC.

The chain carries TRBV10-3 and TRBJ1-5; TRBD1 is a possible D gene (6 bases). Germline V CDR1 and CDR2: ENHRY, SYGVKD. This CDR3 is built from 14 residues. V was trimmed by 10 bases and J by 3 bases, leaving 16 bases between them. In DNA form, the CDR3 reads TGTGCCACACGAAACCGGGACATCAATCAGCCCCAGCATTTT. It translates to CATRNRDINQPQHF.

This clonotype was observed many times. This chain links TRBV15 with TRBJ2-5; TRBD2 matches at 7 bases. Germline assignment: CDR1 LNHNV and CDR2 YYDKDF (reference sequence). CDR3 length equals 18 residues. The V and J ends lost 1 base and 1 base, in that order; junction bases with no gene match: 12. This chain's CDR3 is CATSRGFVGEGPQETQYF. CDR3 coding DNA: TGTGCCACCAGCAGAGGATTCGTGGGGGAGGGACCCCAAGAGACCCAGTACTTC.

The chain combines TRBV24-1 with TRBJ2-1; tentatively, D is TRBD1 (6 bases). Looked up from germline, CDR1 is KGHDR and CDR2 is SFDVKD. The CDR3 spans 16 residues. Trimming took 4 bases from V and 2 from J, leaving 14 bases between them. The CDR3 protein is CATSDPGESPYNEQFF. CDR3 coding DNA: TGTGCCACCAGTGACCCAGGGGAATCGCCCTACAATGAGCAGTTCTTC.

The sample holds a few counts of this clonotype. CDR3 sequence reads: CASSLIPGTEQYF. CDR3 coding DNA: TGTGCCAGCAGCTTAATCCCGGGCACCGAGCAGTACTTC. The rearrangement uses TRBV7-2 and TRBJ2-7; D is ambiguous. The V end was cut by 2 bases, the J end by 6 bases, with 11 bases between. Per the germline V gene, CDR1 is SGHTA and CDR2 is FQGNSA. There are 13 residues in the CDR3.

The V gene is TRBV6-2 or TRBV6-3, the J gene TRBJ2-1, with a possible D match to TRBD2 (6 bases). Trimming took off 7 bases at V and 5 bases at J, with 12 bases between the two ends. Germline V gives CDR1 MNHEY, CDR2 SVGEGT. The CDR3 consists of 13 residues. In DNA form, the CDR3 reads TGTGCCAGCACTCGGACTAACAACAATGAGCAGTTCTTC. Protein product: CASTRTNNNEQFF.

The chain links TRBV19 to TRBJ2-7; a possible D gene is TRBD2 (5 bases). The germline gives CDR1 LNHDA, CDR2 SQIVND (reference sequence). V was cut by 2 bases and J by 1 base, with 18 bases left in between. There are 17 residues in the CDR3. For the CDR3, the DNA is TGTGCCAGTAGTATAACCCCCGGCTGGGGAGATTCCTACGAGCAGTACTTC. Translation gives CASSITPGWGDSYEQYF.

This clonotype was counted between two and nine times. The chain uses TRBV6-5 and TRBJ1-4; D is perhaps TRBD1 (5 bases). Germline V gene sequence: CDR1 MNHEY, CDR2 SVGAGI. V lost 2 bases and J lost 5, with 12 bases in between. This CDR3 is built from 15 residues. Here the CDR3 DNA reads TGTGCCAGCAGTTACAGGGGACGGGGGAATGAAAAACTGTTTTTT. Its protein product is CASSYRGRGNEKLFF.

A few counts support this clonotype. The chain couples TRBV12-3 or TRBV12-4 to TRBJ2-7, with 13 bases lining up with TRBD2. The CDR3 is 16 residues long. Germline trimming cut 1 base from V and 9 bases from J; bases unmatched to any gene: 9. The CDR3 loop reads CASSLGTGTSGKGQYF. CDR3 coding DNA: TGTGCCAGCAGTTTAGGAACCGGGACTAGCGGGAAAGGGCAGTACTTC.

This clonotype has a handful of counts. The rearrangement links TRBV28 to TRBJ1-5; D remains unclear. The CDR3 sequence is 14 residues long. Deletions cut 3 bases from V and 0 bases from J, with 6 bases between. Germline CDR1 and CDR2: MDHEN and SYDVKM. The CDR3 spells CASSLMFSNQPQHF. The CDR3 nucleotides read TGTGCCAGCAGTTTGATGTTTAGCAATCAGCCCCAGCATTTT.

The chain uses TRBV7-2 and TRBJ1-4; TRBD1 aligns across 10 bases. The CDR3 has 16 residues. J gave up 0 bases and V 8 bases, and 6 bases lay outside the gene matches. From germline, CDR1 is SGHTA and CDR2 FQGNSA. The CDR3 DNA is TGTGCCAGCGGCCGGGACAGGGGATCAACTAATGAAAAACTGTTTTTT. Encoded protein: CASGRDRGSTNEKLFF.

This clonotype was seen repeatedly, ten times or more. This chain connects TRBV20-1 to TRBJ2-1, with unresolved D. The CDR3 has 13 residues. Germline lookup yields CDR1 DFQATT and CDR2 SNEGSKA (reference sequence). Trimming stripped 0 bases from V and 7 bases from J, with 10 bases between. The CDR3 protein is CSARDPPLNEQFF. DNA for the CDR3: TGCAGTGCTAGAGATCCCCCCCTAAATGAGCAGTTCTTC.

This clonotype turned up a few times. The rearrangement uses TRBV12-3 or TRBV12-4 and TRBJ2-7, with TRBD1 matching over 9 bases. This CDR3 region has 13 residues. The V and J ends lost 6 bases and 5 bases, in that order; junction bases with no gene match: 5. The CDR3 DNA follows: TGTGCCAGCAGCAGGACAGGGGCCAACGAGCAGTACTTC. This translates into CASSRTGANEQYF.

This clonotype has just a few counts. The J gene is TRBJ1-2, the V gene TRBV3-1; 7 bases match TRBD1. This CDR3 is built from 14 residues. The V gene's germline CDR1 is LGHDT and CDR2 YNNKEL (reference sequence). V was clipped by 4 bases and J by 2 bases; unmatched bases: 4. CDR3 residues: CASSRPTGNYGYTF. For the CDR3, the DNA is TGTGCCAGCAGCCGCCCGACAGGGAACTATGGCTACACCTTC.

Ten or more counts support this clonotype. The rearrangement joins TRBV29-1 to TRBJ2-1, with 12 bases lining up with TRBD2. Germline V gene lookup returns CDR1 SQVTM and CDR2 ANQGSEA. CDR3 length equals 14 residues. The V gene end was trimmed by 4 bases and the J gene end by 10 bases; junction bases not matched to a gene: 8. This CDR3 is CSVATSGGFGEQFF. CDR3 nucleotide sequence: TGCAGCGTTGCGACTAGCGGGGGTTTCGGGGAGCAGTTCTTC.